What follows are 7 T cell receptor beta chains derived from one specimen sequenced in a study of cytomegalovirus exposure and HLA in healthy donors. TCRdb's table, derived via immunoSEQ multiplex PCR, lists solely in-frame clones and lacks some. Among 120,000 or so clones listed, 95% to 97% were seen once. Sequences were obtained from PBMCs. All receptors come from a young man in good health and CMV-seronegative.

The V gene is TRBV5-4, the J gene TRBJ2-7; 8 nucleotides agree with TRBD2. With V trimmed by 4 bases and J by 6 bases, 9 bases remained unmatched. Germline CDR1 and CDR2: SGHNT and YYREEE (reference sequence). The CDR3 has 14 residues. CDR3: CASSGSGSKIEQYF. In DNA, the CDR3 is TGTGCCAGCAGCGGAAGCGGGAGTAAGATCGAGCAGTACTTC.

The CDR3 reads CASSQGYGNTIYF. The DNA for the CDR3 is TGCGCCAGCAGTCAGGGTTATGGAAACACCATATATTTT. This sequence joins TRBV4-1 and TRBJ1-3, with D perhaps matching TRBD1 (5 bases). V dropped 6 bases and J dropped 3 bases, with 9 bases sitting between them. The CDR3 is 13 residues long. From germline, CDR1 is MGHRA and CDR2 YSYEKL.

This chain links TRBV19 with TRBJ2-3; 8 bases map to TRBD2. This CDR3 spans 13 amino acids. From germline, CDR1 is LNHDA and CDR2 SQIVND (reference sequence). V shed 10 bases and J 1 base; nucleotides not matched to a gene: 4. CDR3 DNA sequence: TGTGCCATTCAAGCGGGAGGCACAGATACGCAGTATTTT. Its protein is CAIQAGGTDTQYF.

The chain is built from TRBV30 and TRBJ1-2; TRBD1 is a possible D gene (5 bases). Germline V gives CDR1 GTSNPN, CDR2 SVGIG (reference sequence). Trimming took off 6 bases at V and 3 bases at J, with 11 bases between the two ends. The CDR3 contains 12 residues. CDR3 sequence reads: CACRGRDYGYTF. The CDR3 nucleotides are TGTGCCTGCCGGGGGAGAGACTATGGCTACACCTTC.

The rearrangement links TRBV27 to TRBJ1-1; a weak D match, TRBD1 (6 bases). Germline CDR1 and CDR2: MNHEY and SMNVEV (reference sequence). Trimming left V 5 bases short and J 0 bases short, with 13 bases between. The CDR3 covers 15 residues. CDR3 nucleotides: TGTGCCAGCAGTCATTGGACAGAAATGAACACTGAAGCTTTCTTT. Translated, it gives CASSHWTEMNTEAFF.

This clone was found once. V usage is TRBV10-3 and J usage is TRBJ1-2; 8 nucleotides line up with TRBD1. The V gene's germline CDR1 is ENHRY and CDR2 SYGVKD. The CDR3 is 14 amino acids. V shed 1 base and J 6 bases; nucleotides not matched to a gene: 4. The CDR3 nucleotides read TGTGCCATCAGTGAGTTTAAGGACAGGGATGGCTACACCTTC. Translated: CAISEFKDRDGYTF.

The chain couples TRBV7-2 to TRBJ2-4, with D maybe TRBD2 (6 bases). Germline-derived CDR1 and CDR2 are SGHTA and FQGNSA. This CDR3 is 19 amino acids long. V lost 1 base and J 1 base, leaving 20 bases between the germline ends. DNA of the CDR3: TGTGCCAGCAGCTTAGACACCCTCCCCCCTCGGGGGGCCAAAAACATTCAGTACTTC. It is translated as CASSLDTLPPRGAKNIQYF.